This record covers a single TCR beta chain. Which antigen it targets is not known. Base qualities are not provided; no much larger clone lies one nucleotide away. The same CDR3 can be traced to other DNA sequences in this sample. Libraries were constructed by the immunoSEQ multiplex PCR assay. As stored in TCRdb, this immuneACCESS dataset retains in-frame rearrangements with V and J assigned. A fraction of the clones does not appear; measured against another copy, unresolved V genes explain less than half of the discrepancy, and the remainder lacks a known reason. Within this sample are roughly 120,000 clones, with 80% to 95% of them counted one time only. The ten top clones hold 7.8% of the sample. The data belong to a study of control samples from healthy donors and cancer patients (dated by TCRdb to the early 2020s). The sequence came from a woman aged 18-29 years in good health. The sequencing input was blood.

The nucleotide sequence is given as TGTGCCAGCAGTCCCGGGACTAGCGGGACAGATACGCAGTATTTT. This codes for CASSPGTSGTDTQYF. Recombination connected TRBV28 to TRBJ2-3; 12 bases in the middle match TRBD2. The germline V gene encodes CDR1 MDHEN and CDR2 SYDVKM. The CDR3 covers 15 residues, taking in both the cysteine and the phenylalanine. The kept DNA is CDR3 alone, 45 bases in frame from the first base. Here V drops 5 bases and J drops 3 bases, and the junction holds 3 bases not matched to any gene.